The clone carrying this T cell receptor beta chain has ten or more counts. Its antigen is as yet unknown. The sample comes from a study of T-cell reconstitution after alpha-beta-depleted transplantation in children. Molecular barcoding with unique molecular identifiers was used for the TCRbeta library. TCRdb reprocessed the PCR reads with MiXCR, giving one entry per CDR3 protein. The data hold 95,000 to 120,000 distinct CDR3 sequences, with 5.5% to 7% observed a single time. Study findings and constraints: Some patients owed their high day-60 TCRbeta diversity to surviving recipient T cells and thymic progenitors. When one year had passed after transplant, most T-cell counts and diversity came from newly produced T cells. Where alpha-beta T cells came from about two months after transplant was reportedly several hundred expanded graft clones.

V was pared by 1 base and J by 6 bases, with 7 bases between. This CDR3 has 12 amino acids. From germline, CDR1 is SGHTA and CDR2 FQGNSA. V gene TRBV7-2 combines with J gene TRBJ2-7; D not resolved. The sequenced sample was PBMCs, mostly from graft donor cells, obtained 360 days after TCRalphabeta/CD19-depleted stem cell transplant. The sequence derives from a male patient between 2 and 9 years old who had a stem cell transplant for acute lymphoblastic leukemia, so the T cells may come from the graft donor. The CDR3 is CASSLGFSEQYF. The CDR3 DNA sequence: TGTGCCAGCAGCTTAGGATTTAGCGAGCAGTACTTC.